The source of this T cell receptor (beta chain) is a study of immune reconstitution after stem cell transplant in scleroderma (dated by TCRdb to about 2017). Library creation used RT-PCR. Data came from an Illumina MiSeq. TCRdb trimmed the raw reads at Q25, called clones with MiXCR and kept productive beta chains. Every entry covers one CDR3 protein and lists the most common genes and DNA from its rows. The sample data list about 5,600 distinct CDR3 sequences, and less than 9.5% of these were observed just once. Of the sample, around 10% is held by the ten largest clones. For CDR1 and CDR2, the germline V gene (reference sequence) lists SGHKS and YYEKEE. The junction carries 21 bases between V and J, which are trimmed by 4 bases and 8 bases respectively. The CDR3, cysteine through phenylalanine, is 16 amino acids long. CDR3 DNA is the only sequence kept; it has 48 bases, read in frame from the first base.

In its sample, this clonotype was seen a few times. No antigen is known for it. No much larger clone is present one base from it, and per-base qualities are unavailable. Sample collection occurred before or after autologous hematopoietic stem cell transplantation (not recorded which). The chain is encoded by TRBV5-5 joined to TRBJ2-2, with TRBD2 as a weak D call on 6 bases. The sequence derives from a male donor with systemic sclerosis. CDR3 protein: CASSRKERVAFGELFF. The nucleotide sequence is TGTGCCAGCAGCCGGAAGGAGCGGGTGGCATTTGGGGAGCTGTTTTTT.